These 30 T cell receptor beta chains originate from one sample sequenced in a study of blood T cell repertoires in COVID-19. The method was immunoSEQ multiplex PCR; TCRdb's version includes in-frame clones alone and lacks a portion of them. Of about 85,000 clones in the sample, 65% to 85% were seen once. The material sequenced was peripheral blood. The receptors were gathered from a man between 60 and 75 years old with acute or convalescent COVID-19.

Only a few counts were recorded for this clone. The rearrangement links TRBV6-2 or TRBV6-3 to TRBJ2-3; 8 bases match TRBD1. The CDR3 has 17 residues. Unmatched junction bases numbered 7, after V lost 0 bases and J lost 2 bases. Germline V CDR1 and CDR2: MNHEY, SVGEGT. CDR3 sequence: CASSYSIRTGNTDTQYF. The CDR3 coding sequence is TGTGCCAGCAGTTACTCGATAAGGACAGGGAACACAGATACGCAGTATTTT.

V and J are TRBV30 and TRBJ1-3; D ambiguous. CDR3 length equals 14 residues. V gave up 2 bases and J gave up 4 bases, with 12 bases separating them. Germline values: CDR1 GTSNPN, CDR2 SVGIG (reference sequence). As DNA, the CDR3 is TGTGCCTGGAGTTACAGCACGGGAGGAAACACCATATATTTT. Its translation: CAWSYSTGGNTIYF. The complete variable domain, with remaining parts taken from reference TRBV30 and TRBJ1-3, reads SQTIHQWPATLVQPVGSPLSLECTVEGTSNPNLYWYRQAAGRGLQLLFYSVGIGQISSEVPQNLSASRPQDRQFILSSKKLLLSDSGFYLCAWSYSTGGNTIYFGEGSWLTVV.

The V gene is TRBV11-2, the J gene TRBJ1-1, with 8 bases matching TRBD1. V trimming: 5 bases; J trimming: 5 bases; junction bases outside the gene matches: 7. The CDR3 sequence is 14 residues long. Germline values: CDR1 SGHAT, CDR2 FQNNGV. CDR3: CASSPNRGGTEAFF. The CDR3 region has the DNA TGTGCCAGCAGCCCCAACAGGGGGGGGACTGAAGCTTTCTTT.

The V gene is TRBV24-1, the J gene TRBJ2-2, with D tentatively TRBD1 (6 bases). Germline CDR1 KGHDR, CDR2 SFDVKD. V shed 0 bases and J shed 3 bases, with 13 bases lying between them. There are 17 residues in the CDR3. The CDR3 coding sequence is TGTGCCACCAGTGATTTGCCCGGGACACCCCACACCGGGGAGCTGTTTTTT. Translated, it gives CATSDLPGTPHTGELFF.

The chain has TRBV6-5 and TRBJ1-1; D is ambiguous. CDR3 length equals 14 residues. Germline values: CDR1 MNHEY, CDR2 SVGAGI. V was pared by 4 bases and J by 0 bases, with 9 bases between. CDR3 residues: CASSSLNMNTEAFF. The CDR3 nucleotides read TGTGCCAGCAGTTCACTAAACATGAACACTGAAGCTTTCTTT.

This clone is a singleton in its sample. The J gene is TRBJ1-2, the V gene TRBV30; 8 bases agree with TRBD1. The CDR3 loop spans 13 amino acids. Germline lookup yields CDR1 GTSNPN and CDR2 SVGIG (reference sequence). Trimming at V came to 4 bases and at J to 4 bases, leaving 5 bases not matched to a gene. The CDR3 reads CAWTAGTGYGYTF. The CDR3 DNA reads as TGTGCCTGGACTGCCGGGACAGGCTATGGCTACACCTTC.

V is TRBV5-1 and J is TRBJ1-2, with a weak D call TRBD1 (5 bases). The CDR3 is 15 amino acids. With 0 bases removed from V and 4 bases from J, the gap between germline ends came to 13 bases. Germline assignment: CDR1 SGHRS and CDR2 YFSETQ. This chain's CDR3 is CASSLAGTGPYGYTF. The CDR3 coding sequence is TGCGCCAGCAGCTTGGCCGGTACAGGACCCTATGGCTACACCTTC.

The chain couples TRBV7-2 to TRBJ2-7; 8 bases fit TRBD1. The CDR3 sequence is 15 residues long. J was trimmed by 5 bases and V by 2 bases; bases with no gene match: 8. Per germline, CDR1 SGHTA and CDR2 FQGNSA. The DNA for the CDR3 is TGTGCCAGCAGCTTAAGAACAGGGGGGATGGACGAGCAGTACTTC. Amino acid sequence: CASSLRTGGMDEQYF.

There are a few counts of this clone. The rearrangement uses TRBV19 and TRBJ1-2, with a weak D call TRBD1 (6 bases). V was pared by 7 bases and J by 8 bases, with 17 bases between. The CDR3 is made up of 13 amino acids. Looked up from germline, CDR1 is LNHDA and CDR2 is SQIVND (reference sequence). CDR3 bases: TGTGCCAGTACTCTAGGGGGGGCACAAGGCTACACCTTC. Translation gives CASTLGGAQGYTF.

The chain employs TRBV7-9 and TRBJ2-5; D is possibly TRBD1 (6 bases). V was cut by 3 bases and J by 2 bases, with 10 bases left in between. Germline CDR1 and CDR2: SEHNR and FQNEAQ (reference sequence). The CDR3 covers 14 residues. CDR3 nucleotides: TGTGCCAGCAGCTTCCTCGACAGGCAAGAGACCCAGTACTTC. Its protein is CASSFLDRQETQYF.

The chain links TRBV7-9 to TRBJ1-2, with 9 bases lining up with TRBD1. This CDR3 comprises 15 residues. Losses at the gene ends were 3 bases for V and 3 bases for J; bases not matched to a gene: 5. In germline, CDR1 is SEHNR, CDR2 FQNEAQ (reference sequence). The CDR3 coding sequence is TGTGCCAGCAGCTTTATGGACAGGGGCGACTATGGCTACACCTTC. Translation: CASSFMDRGDYGYTF.

V usage is TRBV6-5 and J usage is TRBJ2-7; D is unresolved. V lost 7 bases and J lost 3, with 10 bases in between. From germline, CDR1 is MNHEY and CDR2 SVGAGI. CDR3 length: 12 residues. The CDR3 DNA is TGTGCCAGCATCAGGAACAGCTACGAGCAGTACTTC. Protein sequence: CASIRNSYEQYF.

The CDR3 sequence: CASSGGTLSNQPQHF. Written as DNA, the CDR3 is TGTGCCAGCAGTGGTGGGACACTTAGCAATCAGCCCCAGCATTTT. The chain carries TRBV27 and TRBJ1-5; D is perhaps TRBD1 (6 bases). From germline, CDR1 is MNHEY and CDR2 SMNVEV (reference sequence). This CDR3 is 15 amino acids long. V was cut by 5 bases and J by 0 bases, with 11 bases left in between.

The chain joins TRBV10-2 to TRBJ1-2; a weak D match, TRBD1 (6 bases). Germline CDR1 reads WSHSY; CDR2 reads SAAADI. CDR3 length: 15 amino acids. V was shortened by 5 bases and J by 0 bases, with 13 bases between the two germline ends. The CDR3 bases are TGCGCCAGCAGTACGACAGGCGCAGCTAACTATGGCTACACCTTC. It specifies CASSTTGAANYGYTF.

The chain joins TRBV6-5 to TRBJ1-2, with D possibly being TRBD1 (6 bases). The CDR3 contains 14 residues. Trimming pared 7 bases from V and 4 bases from J, leaving 16 bases between. CDR1 MNHEY and CDR2 SVGAGI come from the germline V gene. This CDR3 reads CASNPQTGGYGYTF. The CDR3 region has the DNA TGTGCCAGCAACCCCCAGACAGGCGGCTATGGCTACACCTTC.

The rearrangement links TRBV6-6 to TRBJ2-3, with 10 bases that match TRBD2. The CDR3 runs 16 residues. Germline assignment: CDR1 MNHNY and CDR2 SVGAGI (reference sequence). V dropped 4 bases and J dropped 4; count of bases not matched to a gene: 8. In DNA, the CDR3 is TGTGCCAGCAGTTGGAGCGGGGGGGGCGTTTCAGATACGCAGTATTTT. Translating it yields CASSWSGGGVSDTQYF.

This clone was seen just once. The DNA of the CDR3 is TGTGCCAGCAGTTACGGTGGCAAATTCCGCTATGGCTACACCTTC. Translated, it gives CASSYGGKFRYGYTF. The V gene is TRBV6-5, the J gene TRBJ1-2; D remains ambiguous. The germline V gene encodes CDR1 MNHEY and CDR2 SVGAGI. Deletions cut 2 bases from V and 4 bases from J, with 14 bases between. This CDR3 comprises 15 residues.

This rearrangement joins TRBV7-9 to TRBJ1-2; D gene unclear. The V gene's germline CDR1 is SEHNR and CDR2 FQNEAQ (reference sequence). V was shortened by 1 base and J by 8 bases, with 17 bases between the two germline ends. CDR3 length: 15 amino acids. CDR3 sequence reads: CASSLDAVRFGGYTF. The CDR3 DNA is TGTGCCAGCAGCTTAGACGCAGTCCGTTTCGGGGGCTACACCTTC.

The count of this clone is one. The rearrangement uses TRBV7-2 and TRBJ2-1; 7 nucleotides agree with TRBD2. The germline V gene encodes CDR1 SGHTA and CDR2 FQGNSA. The CDR3 is made up of 16 amino acids. Trimming removed 5 bases from V and 1 base from J; junction bases left unmatched: 8. CDR3 sequence: CASSPRGGGSYNEQFF. CDR3 DNA sequence: TGTGCCAGCAGCCCCCGCGGGGGAGGGTCCTACAATGAGCAGTTCTTC.

This clone was observed once. This sequence joins TRBV6-5 and TRBJ1-2; D uncertain. The germline V gene has CDR1 MNHEY and CDR2 SVGAGI. Trimming took 6 bases from V and 4 from J, leaving 12 bases between them. The CDR3 spans 13 residues. The DNA for the CDR3 is TGTGCCAGCAGCATTACACGTCTCTATGGCTACACCTTC. This gives the protein CASSITRLYGYTF.

The chain carries TRBV24-1 and TRBJ1-1; D uncertain. The V end lost 1 base, the J end lost 3 bases, and 5 bases lay between the germline ends. CDR1 is KGHDR, CDR2 SFDVKD, per germline. This CDR3 contains 13 residues. CDR3 nucleotide sequence: TGTGCCACCAGTGATTTTAGAGACACTGAAGCTTTCTTT. Translated: CATSDFRDTEAFF.

In DNA form, the CDR3 reads TGTGCCAGCAGCCCCCAACACAACTATGGCTACACCTTC. Protein: CASSPQHNYGYTF. This rearrangement joins TRBV9 to TRBJ1-2; D gene uncertain. The germline gives CDR1 SGDLS, CDR2 YYNGEE. The CDR3 extends over 13 amino acids. Trimming stripped 4 bases from V and 2 bases from J, with 9 bases between.

The J gene is TRBJ2-1, the V gene TRBV29-1; 9 nucleotides align to TRBD1. The V gene's germline CDR1 is SQVTM and CDR2 ANQGSEA. This CDR3 comprises 16 residues. The V gene end was trimmed by 0 bases and the J gene end by 7 bases; junction bases not matched to a gene: 10. CDR3 sequence: CSVEDWGTGRSNEQFF. DNA of the CDR3: TGCAGCGTTGAAGATTGGGGGACAGGGAGGTCGAATGAGCAGTTCTTC.

The chain combines TRBV7-3 with TRBJ2-3; D is perhaps TRBD2 (6 bases). The V end was cut by 4 bases, the J end by 4 bases, with 9 bases between. The CDR3 has 13 residues. Germline CDR1 and CDR2: SGHTA and FQGTGA. This CDR3 reads CASSSGGSDTQYF. The DNA for the CDR3 is TGTGCCAGCAGCTCTGGAGGGTCAGATACGCAGTATTTT.

In this sample, this clone turned up once. This rearrangement joins TRBV10-1 to TRBJ2-2; TRBD1 might be the D (6 bases). This CDR3 is 15 amino acids long. The V end lost 5 bases, the J end lost 0 bases, and 10 bases lay between the germline ends. Germline-derived CDR1 and CDR2 are WNHNN and SYGVQD (reference sequence). As DNA, the CDR3 is TGCGCCAGCAGTTCGGACAGCTCGAACACCGGGGAGCTGTTTTTT. Amino acids: CASSSDSSNTGELFF.

The chain has TRBV7-8 and TRBJ1-2; tentative D call: TRBD1 (6 bases). The germline CDR1 and CDR2 sequences are SGHVS and FQNEAQ. Trimming removed 5 bases from V and 7 bases from J, with 14 bases in between. The CDR3 has 13 amino acids. The CDR3 DNA reads as TGTGCCAGCAGCGTTAGGACAGAGCCTGGCTACACCTTC. This gives the protein CASSVRTEPGYTF.

In DNA, the CDR3 is TGTGCCAGCAGTCCCCAGACATCGGTCAATCAGCCCCAGCATTTT. Its translation is CASSPQTSVNQPQHF. The chain combines TRBV2 with TRBJ1-5; D is unclear. Deletions cut 5 bases from V and 3 bases from J, with 14 bases between. Germline V gene data show CDR1 as SNHLY and CDR2 as FYNNEI. This CDR3 region has 15 residues.

The chain couples TRBV12-3 or TRBV12-4 to TRBJ1-1, with a possible D match to TRBD1 (6 bases). The CDR3 totals 13 residues. V shed 6 bases and J shed 5 bases, with 13 bases lying between them. CDR3 amino acids: CASSRLRGTEAFF. DNA of the CDR3: TGTGCCAGCAGCCGACTCAGGGGAACTGAAGCTTTCTTT.

The chain joins TRBV12-5 to TRBJ2-3; 7 nucleotides align to TRBD1. V trimming: 7 bases; J trimming: 2 bases; junction bases outside the gene matches: 9. The CDR3 has 15 residues. Germline loops: CDR1 LGHNT, CDR2 FRNRAP. The CDR3, as DNA: TGTGCTAGTGCTATACAGGGGATTTCCACAGATACGCAGTATTTT. Translating gives CASAIQGISTDTQYF.

The chain combines TRBV7-3 with TRBJ1-1, with D tentatively TRBD1 (6 bases). Trimming removed 4 bases at V and 5 bases at J, with 11 bases between. This CDR3 has 13 amino acids. CDR1 is SGHTA, CDR2 FQGTGA, per germline. CDR3 protein: CASSSRQDTEAFF. As DNA, the CDR3 is TGTGCCAGCAGCTCTAGACAGGATACTGAAGCTTTCTTT.